Each of the 13 T cell receptor beta chains below was sequenced from the same sample in a study of T cell responses to AZD1222 COVID-19 vaccine. This table comes from immunoSEQ multiplex PCR, and its TCRdb copy is limited to in-frame clones, with some not included. The data contain about 190,000 clones, 75% to 90% of them seen just once; the ten biggest clones take up approximately 2.7%. Here the sequenced sample was peripheral blood, taken on day 0 of MenACWY control vaccination. These receptors all come from an adult in good health.

The chain is built from TRBV11-3 and TRBJ2-5, with TRBD2 matching 13 bases. The junction had 4 bases not matched to a gene; V was cut back by 5 bases and J by 4 bases. This CDR3 region has 15 residues. The V gene's germline CDR1 is SGHNT and CDR2 YENEEA. CDR3 amino acids: CASSDGLAGVETQYF. The CDR3 DNA reads as TGTGCCAGCAGCGATGGACTAGCGGGAGTAGAGACCCAGTACTTC.

This clone appeared a single time. The CDR3 nucleotides read TGTGCCAGTAGTCTCGGTGGGGGTACAGATACGCAGTATTTT. This sequence encodes CASSLGGGTDTQYF. J is TRBJ2-3 and V is TRBV19; D may match TRBD1 or TRBD2 (5 bases each). This CDR3 is 14 amino acids long. Trimming cost V 5 bases and J 3 bases, with 12 bases left between them. CDR1 and CDR2 (germline): LNHDA, SQIVND (reference sequence).

This rearrangement joins TRBV19 to TRBJ2-1; D gene ambiguous. The CDR3 runs to 14 residues. From germline, CDR1 is LNHDA and CDR2 SQIVND (reference sequence). V lost 5 bases to trimming and J lost 8 bases, with 16 bases between them. The CDR3 loop reads CASSFRHIGDEQFF. Here the CDR3 DNA reads TGTGCCAGTAGTTTTCGACACATAGGCGATGAGCAGTTCTTC.

The V gene is TRBV30, the J gene TRBJ1-4; D unclear. From germline, CDR1 is GTSNPN and CDR2 SVGIG (reference sequence). Between the trimmed V and J ends, which lost 5 bases and 7 bases, there was a span of 11 bases. The CDR3 runs 12 residues. CDR3 loop: CAWAGLGEKLFF. CDR3 sequence (DNA): TGTGCCTGGGCGGGGTTAGGTGAAAAACTGTTTTTT. Using reference TRBV30 and TRBJ1-4 for the parts outside the CDR3, the full variable domain is SQTIHQWPATLVQPVGSPLSLECTVEGTSNPNLYWYRQAAGRGLQLLFYSVGIGQISSEVPQNLSASRPQDRQFILSSKKLLLSDSGFYLCAWAGLGEKLFFGSGTQLSVL.

V usage is TRBV7-2 and J usage is TRBJ1-1; unclear D gene. There are 14 residues in the CDR3. CDR1 and CDR2 from the germline V gene are SGHTA and FQGNSA. Trimming took 2 bases from V and 1 from J, leaving 8 bases between them. The CDR3 DNA follows: TGTGCCAGCAGCTTAAACGGTAGGAACACTGAAGCTTTCTTT. It yields the protein CASSLNGRNTEAFF. The full variable domain, rest sourced from reference TRBV7-2 and TRBJ1-1, is GAGVSQSPSNKVTEKGKDVELRCDPISGHTALYWYRQSLGQGLEFLIYFQGNSAPDKSGLPSDRFSAERTGGSVSTLTIQRTQQEDSAVYLCASSLNGRNTEAFFGQGTRLTVV.

This clone was seen a few times. The genes are TRBV7-9 and TRBJ1-6; 8 bases match TRBD1. The V gene end was trimmed by 0 bases and the J gene end by 15 bases; junction bases not matched to a gene: 7. CDR3 size: 14 residues. Per the germline V gene, CDR1 is SEHNR and CDR2 is FQNEAQ (reference sequence). The CDR3 region is CASSLAAAGGHLHF. CDR3 in DNA: TGTGCCAGCAGCTTAGCGGCGGCAGGGGGCCACCTCCACTTT.

This chain links TRBV19 with TRBJ1-2; D perhaps matches TRBD1 (5 bases). The length of the CDR3 is 14 residues. V dropped 1 base and J dropped 4 bases, with 10 bases sitting between them. Germline V lookup: CDR1 LNHDA, CDR2 SQIVND (reference sequence). As DNA, the CDR3 is TGTGCCAGTAGTATAGCAAGGGGCCCCTATGGCTACACCTTC. Its translation is CASSIARGPYGYTF.

This rearrangement joins TRBV27 to TRBJ2-1; D call uncertain. The V and J ends lost 3 bases and 8 bases respectively, with 5 bases between them. CDR1 and CDR2 from the germline V gene are MNHEY and SMNVEV (reference sequence). This CDR3 contains 11 residues. The CDR3 here is CASSFGYEQFF. The CDR3 DNA reads as TGTGCCAGCAGTTTCGGGTATGAGCAGTTCTTC.

The chain couples TRBV12-3 or TRBV12-4 to TRBJ2-3, with D uncertain. Trimming removed 5 bases from V and 3 bases from J, with 3 bases in between. The CDR3 extends over 11 amino acids. In DNA, the CDR3 is TGTGCCAGCAGTCAGACAGATACGCAGTATTTT. As protein: CASSQTDTQYF.

The chain joins TRBV7-2 to TRBJ2-7; perhaps TRBD1 as D (6 bases). CDR1 and CDR2 (germline): SGHTA, FQGNSA. The CDR3 runs to 12 residues. Trimming left V 5 bases short and J 6 bases short, with 11 bases between. CDR3 residues: CASSGDIPEQYF. The CDR3 nucleotides are TGTGCCAGCAGCGGGGACATTCCCGAGCAGTACTTC.

J is TRBJ2-5 and V is TRBV15, with D unclear. The germline gives CDR1 LNHNV, CDR2 YYDKDF (reference sequence). V was shortened by 1 base and J by 2 bases, with 8 bases between the two germline ends. CDR3 size: 14 residues. DNA for the CDR3: TGTGCCACCAGCAGAGTAGGGCAGCAAGAGACCCAGTACTTC. This sequence encodes CATSRVGQQETQYF.

V is TRBV2 and J is TRBJ1-5; D may be TRBD1 (5 bases). The CDR3 is 17 amino acids. Trimming took 5 bases from V and 6 from J, leaving 23 bases between them. Germline CDR1 reads SNHLY; CDR2 reads FYNNEI. CDR3 in DNA: TGTGCCAGCAGTAAGGATTCCACAGGCGGTACGGGTCAGCCCCAGCATTTT. Translating gives CASSKDSTGGTGQPQHF. Based on the CDR3 plus reference TRBV2 and TRBJ1-5, the full variable domain is EPEVTQTPSHQVTQMGQEVILRCVPISNHLYFYWYRQILGQKVEFLVSFYNNEISEKSEIFDDQFSVERPDGSNFTLKIRSTKLEDSAMYFCASSKDSTGGTGQPQHFGDGTRLSIL.

This clone was counted once. The chain joins TRBV5-4 to TRBJ1-2; D gene unclear. CDR1 and CDR2 (germline): SGHNT, YYREEE (reference sequence). The CDR3 has 15 residues. With 3 bases removed from V and 0 bases from J, the gap between germline ends came to 12 bases. CDR3 region: CASSSSPSANYGYTF. Written as DNA, the CDR3 is TGTGCCAGCAGCTCTAGTCCCTCAGCTAACTATGGCTACACCTTC.